This T cell receptor (beta chain) was observed in a study of human T cells and chemical hapten exposure. Study-level background: Investigators sensitized approximately 2 cm by approximately 2 cm of upper inner arm skin with 2% DPC.

V lost 0 bases and J 5 bases, leaving 20 bases between the germline ends. Germline CDR1 DFQATT, CDR2 SNEGSKA (reference sequence). The CDR3 has 16 amino acids. TCRdb re-analysed the RACE reads in MiXCR, keeping a single row per CDR3 protein. The sample has tens of thousands of distinct CDR3 sequences; over 10% are singletons. The sample's time point: patch test 3, about 24 weeks after DPC sensitization. Documented treatment: therapeutic diphenylcyclopropenone sensitization with weekly scalp DPC. This specimen consisted of whole blood, obtained in connection with sensitization to the hapten diphenylcyclopropenone (DPC). The rearrangement joins TRBV20-1 to TRBJ2-7; D is unresolved. This clonotype originated in a woman aged 50 to 60 with alopecia areata. Some clones in this sample may be carry-over from other donors' samples. Here the CDR3 reads CSARDPSPWVSHEQYF. In nucleotides, the CDR3 is TGCAGTGCTAGAGATCCGTCGCCGTGGGTGAGCCACGAGCAGTACTTC.